One and the same sample provided the 21 T cell receptor beta chains below, sequenced in a study of blood T cells in healthy people across ages. Through a sample-barcoded 5' primer and a J-beta primer mix, a second PCR was run for roughly 7 to 12 cycles. MiXCR, applied by TCRdb to the 5' RACE reads, yields one record per CDR3 protein. The sample shows hundreds of thousands of distinct CDR3 sequences, around two fifths of them seen only once. Sequenced sample: blood. The source is a man at least 80 years old in good health.

The rearrangement joins TRBV6-2 or TRBV6-3 to TRBJ2-5, with 9 bases aligning to TRBD1. CDR1 is MNHEY and CDR2 is SVGEGT in the germline V gene. CDR3 size: 16 residues. Trimming at V came to 6 bases and at J to 11 bases, leaving 19 bases not matched to a gene. The CDR3 spells CASSQITGGKANEQYF. As DNA, the CDR3 is TGTGCCAGCAGCCAAATAACAGGGGGCAAAGCCAATGAGCAGTACTTC.

The genes are TRBV7-9 and TRBJ2-7; D gene ambiguous. CDR1 is SEHNR and CDR2 is FQNEAQ in the germline V gene (reference sequence). The CDR3 spans 12 residues. Trimming cost V 3 bases and J 4 bases, with 7 bases left between them. For the CDR3, the DNA is TGTGCCAGCAGCTTTATGGGATACGAGCAGTACTTC. Protein product: CASSFMGYEQYF.

CDR3 region: CASSQMGAGGPGEQFF. The CDR3 coding sequence is TGCGCCAGCAGCCAAATGGGTGCGGGAGGGCCGGGTGAGCAGTTCTTC. The chain links TRBV4-3 to TRBJ2-1, with 9 nucleotides matching TRBD2. Trimming took 2 bases from V and 9 from J; bases not matched to a gene: 11. Germline assignment: CDR1 LGHNA and CDR2 YSLEER. This CDR3 is built from 16 residues.

The V gene is TRBV6-6, the J gene TRBJ2-7; TRBD1 aligns across 7 bases. The CDR3 sequence is 13 residues long. Germline V lookup: CDR1 MNHNY, CDR2 SVGAGI (reference sequence). After removal of 9 bases from V and 7 bases from J, the junction contained 12 bases not matched to a gene. The CDR3 here is CASSADRVSEQYF. The CDR3 DNA follows: TGTGCCAGTAGTGCCGACAGGGTCTCAGAGCAGTACTTC.

The genes are TRBV29-1 and TRBJ2-5; 12 bases are shared with TRBD2. Germline V gives CDR1 SQVTM, CDR2 ANQGSEA. This CDR3 spans 15 amino acids. Trimming cost V 5 bases and J 9 bases; bases outside gene matches: 13. CDR3 bases: TGCAGCGTTCAACCGACTAGCGGGAGAACGGAGGCCCAGTACTTC. Protein sequence: CSVQPTSGRTEAQYF.

A word on this clonotype: A much more abundant neighbour one base away suggests this may be a read error. The rearrangement joins TRBV7-2 to TRBJ1-1; D not certain. V was shortened by 7 bases and J by 0 bases, with 12 bases between the two germline ends. The CDR3 spans 14 residues. Germline lookup yields CDR1 SGHTA and CDR2 FQGNSA. CDR3 sequence: CASIPSRLNTEAFF. The CDR3 DNA reads TGTGCCAGCATCCCCAGTAGATTGAACACTGAAGCTTTCTTT.

This clonotype has just one count. The chain links TRBV5-1 to TRBJ2-1; D may be TRBD1 or TRBD2 (5 bases each). The closer fit of TRBJ2-7 to the DNA end suggests the J call may be wrong. There are 15 residues in the CDR3. Germline loops: CDR1 SGHRS, CDR2 YFSETQ. The CDR3 is CASSPGTTSYNEQYF. The CDR3 region has the DNA TGCGCCAGCAGCCCCGGGACCACTTCCTACAATGAGCAGTACTTC.

The chain joins TRBV3-1 to TRBJ1-5; weak D call: TRBD1 (6 bases). CDR3 length: 13 amino acids. The V end was cut by 2 bases, the J end by 7 bases, with 9 bases between. Germline V gene data show CDR1 as LGHDT and CDR2 as YNNKEL (reference sequence). This CDR3 is CASSQQGSQPQHF. In DNA, the CDR3 is TGTGCCAGCAGCCAACAGGGGAGCCAGCCCCAGCATTTT.

J is TRBJ2-3 and V is TRBV10-3; no clear D gene. CDR3 length: 11 residues. The V and J ends lost 6 bases and 4 bases respectively, with 5 bases between them. Germline V gene data show CDR1 as ENHRY and CDR2 as SYGVKD. CDR3 coding DNA: TGTGCCATCAGGAAGTCAGATACGCAGTATTTT. It translates to CAIRKSDTQYF.

The chain joins TRBV6-4 to TRBJ2-3, with D possibly TRBD2 on 6 matching bases. V was trimmed by 3 bases and J by 0 bases, leaving 10 bases between them. This CDR3 is 15 amino acids long. Looked up from germline, CDR1 is MRHNA and CDR2 is SNTAGT. The CDR3 here is CASSESGGSTDTQYF. The CDR3 nucleotides are TGTGCCAGCAGTGAGTCTGGGGGGAGCACAGATACGCAGTATTTT.

This clonotype was detected a few times. The chain has TRBV10-3 and TRBJ1-1; D not resolved. This CDR3 is 16 amino acids long. Germline CDR1 is ENHRY and CDR2 is SYGVKD. Trimming shortened V by 1 base and J by 1 base, and 13 bases separated the two germline ends. CDR3 loop: CAISELGGYGNTEAFF. The CDR3 DNA is TGTGCCATCAGTGAGTTAGGAGGGTACGGGAACACTGAAGCTTTCTTT.

V is TRBV28 and J is TRBJ1-6, with D possibly TRBD1 on 5 matching bases. CDR1 and CDR2 (germline): MDHEN, SYDVKM. CDR3 size: 14 residues. The V end lost 7 bases, the J end lost 10 bases, and 17 bases lay between the germline ends. The CDR3 nucleotides read TGTGCCAGCACCCGGGGGGGGTTTAACTCACCCCTCCACTTT. This codes for CASTRGGFNSPLHF.

This clonotype was recorded a few times. The chain employs TRBV10-2 and TRBJ2-3; D is undetermined. The CDR3 runs 14 residues. V gave up 6 bases and J gave up 1 base, with 11 bases separating them. The V gene's germline CDR1 is WSHSY and CDR2 SAAADI. The CDR3 region is CASSAGIRTDTQYF. In DNA form, the CDR3 reads TGCGCCAGCAGCGCCGGAATCCGCACAGATACGCAGTATTTT.

In its sample, this clonotype was seen a few times. The chain recombines TRBV20-1 with TRBJ2-5, with 7 bases that match TRBD2. This CDR3 contains 13 residues. Unmatched junction bases numbered 5, after V lost 5 bases and J lost 2 bases. The germline CDR1 and CDR2 sequences are DFQATT and SNEGSKA (reference sequence). CDR3 amino acids: CSASPRGQETQYF. The CDR3 region has the DNA TGCAGTGCTTCCCCGCGGGGGCAAGAGACCCAGTACTTC.

This clonotype was recorded a few times. The chain employs TRBV11-3 and TRBJ2-1, with TRBD2 identical over 7 bases. CDR3 length: 13 amino acids. Germline loops: CDR1 SGHNT, CDR2 YENEEA. V gave up 3 bases and J gave up 6 bases; unmatched junction bases: 2. CDR3 amino acids: CASSFGGFNEQFF. The CDR3 DNA is TGTGCCAGCAGCTTCGGGGGGTTCAATGAGCAGTTCTTC.

The rearrangement uses TRBV6-2 or TRBV6-3 and TRBJ2-1; 7 bases align to TRBD1. The V and J ends lost 10 bases and 4 bases, in that order; junction bases with no gene match: 13. The germline V gene has CDR1 MNHEY and CDR2 SVGEGT. The length of the CDR3 is 15 residues. The CDR3 is CANSYRQGTYNEQFF. The CDR3 region has the DNA TGTGCCAACAGCTACCGACAGGGAACATACAATGAGCAGTTCTTC.

The sample holds a few counts of this clonotype. This rearrangement joins TRBV20-1 to TRBJ1-2, with 8 bases aligning to TRBD1. Germline V CDR1 and CDR2: DFQATT, SNEGSKA (reference sequence). V lost 1 base and J lost 5; bases outside the gene matches: 6. This CDR3 spans 14 amino acids. The CDR3 is CSARGQGSWYGYTF. CDR3 sequence (DNA): TGCAGTGCTAGAGGACAGGGGAGTTGGTATGGCTACACCTTC.

The CDR3, as DNA: TGTGCCAGCAGTAAACAGGGGGGGCAAAGCTCCTACAATGAGCAGTTCTTC. Its protein product is CASSKQGGQSSYNEQFF. The rearrangement joins TRBV6-1 to TRBJ2-1; perhaps TRBD1 as D (8 bases). Germline V lookup: CDR1 MNHNS, CDR2 SASEGT. This CDR3 contains 17 residues. V was shortened by 5 bases and J by 0 bases, with 17 bases between the two germline ends.

This clonotype was picked up many times. V gene TRBV28 combines with J gene TRBJ2-1; D perhaps matches TRBD2 (5 bases). Germline CDR1 reads MDHEN; CDR2 reads SYDVKM. V was shortened by 3 bases and J by 3 bases, with 9 bases between the two germline ends. The CDR3 has 14 residues. The CDR3 bases are TGTGCCAGCAGTTTGCGGGCCCTCTACAATGAGCAGTTCTTC. It yields the protein CASSLRALYNEQFF.

V gene TRBV27 combines with J gene TRBJ2-1; D is uncertain. V was trimmed by 6 bases and J by 4 bases, leaving 16 bases between them. CDR1 and CDR2 from the germline V gene are MNHEY and SMNVEV (reference sequence). The CDR3 runs 15 residues. CDR3 bases: TGTGCCAGCAGCGTGACCCTTCAGCCATACAATGAGCAGTTCTTC. It translates to CASSVTLQPYNEQFF.

The V gene is TRBV7-9, the J gene TRBJ2-7; TRBD1 is a possible D gene (5 bases). Germline assignment: CDR1 SEHNR and CDR2 FQNEAQ (reference sequence). Trimming stripped 1 base from V and 1 base from J, with 11 bases between. CDR3 size: 15 residues. For the CDR3, the DNA is TGTGCCAGCAGCTTAGGAACTACAGGTTCCTACGAGCAGTACTTC. It specifies CASSLGTTGSYEQYF. Drawing the rest from reference TRBV7-9 and TRBJ2-7, the complete variable domain is DTGVSQNPRHKITKRGQNVTFRCDPISEHNRLYWYRQTLGQGPEFLTYFQNEAQLEKSRLLSDRFSAERPKGSFSTLEIQRTEQGDSAMYLCASSLGTTGSYEQYFGPGTRLTVT.